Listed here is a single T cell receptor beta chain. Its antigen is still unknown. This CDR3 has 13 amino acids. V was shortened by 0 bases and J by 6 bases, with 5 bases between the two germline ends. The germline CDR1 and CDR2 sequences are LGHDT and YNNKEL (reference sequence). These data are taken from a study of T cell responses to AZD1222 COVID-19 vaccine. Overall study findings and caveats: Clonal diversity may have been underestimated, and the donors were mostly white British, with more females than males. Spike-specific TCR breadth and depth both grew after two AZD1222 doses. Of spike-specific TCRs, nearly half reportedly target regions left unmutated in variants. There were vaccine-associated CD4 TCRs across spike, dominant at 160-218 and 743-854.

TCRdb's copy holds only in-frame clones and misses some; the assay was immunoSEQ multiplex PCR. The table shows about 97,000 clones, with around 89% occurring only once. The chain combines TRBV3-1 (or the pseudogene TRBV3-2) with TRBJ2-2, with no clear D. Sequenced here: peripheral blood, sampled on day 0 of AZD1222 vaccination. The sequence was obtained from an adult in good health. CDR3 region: CASSQDWAGELFF. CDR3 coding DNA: TGTGCCAGCAGCCAAGATTGGGCCGGGGAGCTGTTTTTT.